This T cell receptor (beta chain) derives from a study of OX40 agonist ivuxolimab in advanced cancers. Study summary: Three patients, one with hepatocellular carcinoma and two with cutaneous melanoma, responded partially. Findings and limits, study-wide: Mean expanded clone counts were higher in CD8+ than CD4+ T cells.

Germline CDR1 and CDR2: SGHRS and YFSETQ. Trimming shortened V by 6 bases and J by 2 bases, and 19 bases separated the two germline ends. CDR3 size: 16 residues. The data were produced by immunoSEQ multiplex PCR, yet TCRdb's version contains in-frame clones alone and is incomplete. Here the sample spans some 37,000 clones, approximately 80% being singletons. For this clone: The antigen is not known.

This sample comprised CD4+ or CD8+ T cells sorted from blood, obtained in a trial of the OX40 agonist ivuxolimab. This chain uses TRBV5-1 with TRBJ2-3; D gene unclear. The TCR was taken from an adult with an advanced solid tumor such as melanoma, head and neck, liver or kidney cancer. The CDR3 reads CASIPDGSLNTDTQYF. Written as DNA, the CDR3 is TGCGCCAGCATTCCCGACGGCTCACTTAACACAGATACGCAGTATTTT.